This TCR beta chain originates from a study of T cells in Graves' hyperthyroidism and ophthalmopathy. Study information: Peripheral blood was acquired at first diagnosis, ahead of any therapy whatsoever.

Exclusion criteria comprised uncontrolled infection, other autoimmune disease, pregnancy or lactation. General study points: Researchers found most expanded thyroid clonotypes above 0.001 in blood as well.

This clonotype has at least ten counts. Antigen: not known. Amplification yielded TCR beta CDR3 regions, with RNA transcripts as the source. The HTBI set primed first-round TCR CDR3 RT-PCR. One entry per CDR3 protein, called by TCRdb with MiXCR from the multiplex PCR reads. The sample holds 500,000 to 700,000 distinct CDR3 sequences, roughly 17% seen once. The sequenced material came from blood. The sequence derives from a young woman with Graves' hyperthyroidism.

The CDR3, as DNA: TGTGCCAGCAGTTTCGACAGGACCTATTACAATGAGTGGCAGTTCTTC. Translated: CASSFDRTYYNEWQFF. The gene calls are TRBV6-2 or TRBV6-3 and TRBJ2-1, with a tentative D call TRBD1 (6 bases). Germline V gene sequence: CDR1 MNHEY, CDR2 SVGEGT. The V gene lost 4 bases and the J gene lost 12 bases, with 25 bases spanning the gap. The CDR3 sequence is 16 residues long.